This T cell receptor (beta chain) was found in a study of identical twins. Notes on the study in general: Among monozygotic twins, out-of-frame TCR alpha sharing exceeded what models predicted. With beta out-of-frame sequences, excess sharing by twins was weaker. There was an excess of low generation probability in the out-of-frame alpha sequences that twins shared.

One entry per CDR3 protein, called by TCRdb with MiXCR from the 5' RACE reads. The table shows about 500,000 distinct CDR3 sequences, with about 13% occurring only once. As for this clonotype: What it binds is not known.

CDR1 and CDR2 (germline): SQVTM, ANQGSEA. This CDR3 contains 13 residues. Trimming removed 5 bases at V and 1 base at J, with 12 bases between. This sample was also put to use in a study of yellow fever vaccine responses in identical twins.

The V call is TRBV29-1, the J call TRBJ2-7; unclear D gene. Sequencing was performed on CD4+ T cells sorted from blood. This clonotype was obtained from a woman aged 18-30 years in good health. CDR3 nucleotides: TGCAGCGTTCAGTTGACGGTATCCTACGAGCAGTACTTC. It specifies CSVQLTVSYEQYF.